One T cell receptor (beta chain) is described in this entry. Produced via immunoSEQ multiplex PCR; TCRdb's table is partial and in-frame only. The sample yields 89,000 or so clones, roughly 96% seen once. The data were taken from a study of blood T cell repertoires in COVID-19. CDR1 MNHEY and CDR2 SVGAGI come from the germline V gene. The germline V and J ends were trimmed by 6 bases and 2 bases, with 10 bases remaining between them. The CDR3 has 13 amino acids. The receptor comes from a human donor with active COVID-19. The donor label of this sample is uncertain. Specimen: peripheral blood. The chain employs TRBV6-5 and TRBJ2-5; D is uncertain. This chain's CDR3 is CASRTTDQETQYF. CDR3 DNA: TGTGCCAGCAGAACCACAGATCAAGAGACCCAGTACTTC.